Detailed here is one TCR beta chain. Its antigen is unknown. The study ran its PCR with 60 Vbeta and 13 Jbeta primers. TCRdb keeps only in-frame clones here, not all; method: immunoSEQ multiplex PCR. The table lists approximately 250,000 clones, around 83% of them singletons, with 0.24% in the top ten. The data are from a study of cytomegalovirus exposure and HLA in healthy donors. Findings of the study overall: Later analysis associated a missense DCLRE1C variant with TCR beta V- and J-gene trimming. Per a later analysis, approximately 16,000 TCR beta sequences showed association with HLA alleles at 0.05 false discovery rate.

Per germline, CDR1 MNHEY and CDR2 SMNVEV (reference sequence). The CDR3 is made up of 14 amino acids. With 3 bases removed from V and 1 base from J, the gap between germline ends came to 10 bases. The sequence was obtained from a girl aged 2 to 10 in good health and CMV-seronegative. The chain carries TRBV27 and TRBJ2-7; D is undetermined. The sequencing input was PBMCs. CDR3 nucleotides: TGTGCCAGCAGTTTCCTTTCAGGATCCTACGAGCAGTACTTC. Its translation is CASSFLSGSYEQYF.